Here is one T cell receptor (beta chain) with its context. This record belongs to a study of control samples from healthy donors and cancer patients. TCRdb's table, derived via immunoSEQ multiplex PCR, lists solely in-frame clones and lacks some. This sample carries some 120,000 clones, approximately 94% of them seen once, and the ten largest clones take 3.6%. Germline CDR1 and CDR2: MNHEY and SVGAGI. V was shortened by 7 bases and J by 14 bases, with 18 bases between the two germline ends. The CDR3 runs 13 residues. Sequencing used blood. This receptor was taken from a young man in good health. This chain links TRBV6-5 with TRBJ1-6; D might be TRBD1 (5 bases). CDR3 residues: CASTPRAGPTLHF. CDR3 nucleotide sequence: TGTGCCAGCACCCCGCGCGCGGGGCCAACCCTCCACTTT.